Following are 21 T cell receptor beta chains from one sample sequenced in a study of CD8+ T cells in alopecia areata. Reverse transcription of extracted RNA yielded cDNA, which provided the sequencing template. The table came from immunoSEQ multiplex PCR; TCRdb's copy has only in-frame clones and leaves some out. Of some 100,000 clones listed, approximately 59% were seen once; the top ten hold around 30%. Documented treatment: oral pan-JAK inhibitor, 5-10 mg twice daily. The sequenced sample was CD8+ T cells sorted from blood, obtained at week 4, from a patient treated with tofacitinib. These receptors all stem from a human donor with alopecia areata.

The CDR3: CASSTGQGINYGYTF. CDR3 coding DNA: TGTGCCAGTAGTACCGGACAGGGGATTAACTATGGCTACACCTTC. The rearrangement links TRBV19 to TRBJ1-2; 9 positions agree with TRBD1. Trimming cost V 4 bases and J 1 base; bases outside gene matches: 4. Germline loops: CDR1 LNHDA, CDR2 SQIVND (reference sequence). The CDR3 contains 15 residues.

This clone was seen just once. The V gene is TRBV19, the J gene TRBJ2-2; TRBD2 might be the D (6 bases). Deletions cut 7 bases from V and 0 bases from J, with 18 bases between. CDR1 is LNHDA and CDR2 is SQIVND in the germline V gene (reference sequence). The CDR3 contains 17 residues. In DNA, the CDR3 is TGTGCCAGTACCCCTAGCGTCAGCCTTTCGAACACCGGGGAGCTGTTTTTT. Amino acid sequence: CASTPSVSLSNTGELFF.

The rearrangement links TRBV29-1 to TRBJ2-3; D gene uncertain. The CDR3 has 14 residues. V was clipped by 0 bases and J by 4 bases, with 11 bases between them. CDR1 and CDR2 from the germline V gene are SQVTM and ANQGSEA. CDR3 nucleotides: TGCAGCGTTGAAGATCTTGGAGTTGCAGATACGCAGTATTTT. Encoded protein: CSVEDLGVADTQYF.

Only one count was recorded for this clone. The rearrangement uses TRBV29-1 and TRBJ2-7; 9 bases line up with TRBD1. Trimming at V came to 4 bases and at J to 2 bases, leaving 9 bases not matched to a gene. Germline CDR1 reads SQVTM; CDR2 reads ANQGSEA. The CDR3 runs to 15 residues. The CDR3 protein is CSVVGVGTGTYEQYF. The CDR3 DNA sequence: TGCAGCGTTGTTGGAGTCGGGACAGGGACCTACGAGCAGTACTTC.

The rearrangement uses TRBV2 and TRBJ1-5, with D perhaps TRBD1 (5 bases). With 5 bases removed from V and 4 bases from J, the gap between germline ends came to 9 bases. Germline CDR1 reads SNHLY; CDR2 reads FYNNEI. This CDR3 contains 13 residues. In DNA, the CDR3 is TGTGCCAGCAGTCGGGGCACGAATCAGCCCCAGCATTTT. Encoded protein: CASSRGTNQPQHF.

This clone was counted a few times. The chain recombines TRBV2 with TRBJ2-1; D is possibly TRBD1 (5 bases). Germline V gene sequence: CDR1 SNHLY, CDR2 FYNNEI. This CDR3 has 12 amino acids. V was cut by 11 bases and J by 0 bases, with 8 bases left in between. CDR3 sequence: CAQRGSYNEQFF. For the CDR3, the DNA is TGTGCCCAAAGGGGCTCCTACAATGAGCAGTTCTTC.

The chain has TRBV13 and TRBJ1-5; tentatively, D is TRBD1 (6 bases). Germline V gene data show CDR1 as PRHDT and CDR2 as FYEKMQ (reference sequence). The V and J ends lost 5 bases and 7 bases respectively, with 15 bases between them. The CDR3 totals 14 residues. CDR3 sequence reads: CASSADRLGQPQHF. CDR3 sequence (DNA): TGTGCCAGCAGCGCTGACAGGTTGGGACAGCCCCAGCATTTT.

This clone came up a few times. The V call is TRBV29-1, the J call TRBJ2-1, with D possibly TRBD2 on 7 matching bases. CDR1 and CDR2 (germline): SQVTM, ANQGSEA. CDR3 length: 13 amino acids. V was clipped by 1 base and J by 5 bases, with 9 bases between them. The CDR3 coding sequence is TGCAGCGTTGAAGGCGGGGGCCACAATGAGCAGTTCTTC. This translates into CSVEGGGHNEQFF.

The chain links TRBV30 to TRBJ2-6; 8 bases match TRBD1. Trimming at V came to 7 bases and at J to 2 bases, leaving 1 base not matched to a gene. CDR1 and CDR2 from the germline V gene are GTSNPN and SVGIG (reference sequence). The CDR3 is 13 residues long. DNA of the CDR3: TGTGCCTACAGGGGGGCTGGGGCCAACGTCCTGACTTTC. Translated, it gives CAYRGAGANVLTF.

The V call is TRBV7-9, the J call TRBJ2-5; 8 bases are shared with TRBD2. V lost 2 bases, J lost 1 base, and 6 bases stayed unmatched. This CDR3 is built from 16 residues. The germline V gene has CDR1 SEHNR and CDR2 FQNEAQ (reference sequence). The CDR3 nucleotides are TGTGCCAGCAGCTTATGGCCGGCGGGGGGCCAAGAGACCCAGTACTTC. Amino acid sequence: CASSLWPAGGQETQYF.

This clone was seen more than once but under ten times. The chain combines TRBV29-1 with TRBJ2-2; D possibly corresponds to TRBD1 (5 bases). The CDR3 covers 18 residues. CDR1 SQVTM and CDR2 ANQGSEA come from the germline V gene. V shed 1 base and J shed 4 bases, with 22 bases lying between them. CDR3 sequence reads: CSVEGQKVTRWGTGELFF. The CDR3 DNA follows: TGCAGCGTTGAAGGACAGAAAGTCACCAGATGGGGCACCGGGGAGCTGTTTTTT.

CDR3 sequence: CASTNGQETQYF. CDR3 DNA: TGTGCCAGCACCAACGGACAGGAGACCCAGTACTTC. The chain employs TRBV6-6 and TRBJ2-5; D possibly corresponds to TRBD1 (6 bases). V was trimmed by 7 bases and J by 5 bases, leaving 11 bases between them. This CDR3 region has 12 residues. Germline assignment: CDR1 MNHNY and CDR2 SVGAGI (reference sequence).

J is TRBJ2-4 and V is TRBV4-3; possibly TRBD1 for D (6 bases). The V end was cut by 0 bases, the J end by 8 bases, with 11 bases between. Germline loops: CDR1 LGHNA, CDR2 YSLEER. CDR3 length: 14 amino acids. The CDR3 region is CASSQDRGGYIQYF. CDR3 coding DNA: TGCGCCAGCAGCCAAGACAGGGGTGGGTACATTCAGTACTTC.

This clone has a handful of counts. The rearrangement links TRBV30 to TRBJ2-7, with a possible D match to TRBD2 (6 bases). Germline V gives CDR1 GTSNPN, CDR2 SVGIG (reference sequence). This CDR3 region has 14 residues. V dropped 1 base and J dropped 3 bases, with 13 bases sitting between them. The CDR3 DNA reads TGTGCCTGGAGTGGCGGGGTGGGACTCTACGAGCAGTACTTC. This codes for CAWSGGVGLYEQYF.

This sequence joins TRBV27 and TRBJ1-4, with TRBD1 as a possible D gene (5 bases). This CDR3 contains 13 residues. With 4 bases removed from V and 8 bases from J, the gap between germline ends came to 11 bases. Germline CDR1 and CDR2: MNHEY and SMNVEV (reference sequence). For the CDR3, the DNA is TGTGCCAGCAGTTACCAGGGAGGGGAAAAACTGTTTTTT. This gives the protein CASSYQGGEKLFF.

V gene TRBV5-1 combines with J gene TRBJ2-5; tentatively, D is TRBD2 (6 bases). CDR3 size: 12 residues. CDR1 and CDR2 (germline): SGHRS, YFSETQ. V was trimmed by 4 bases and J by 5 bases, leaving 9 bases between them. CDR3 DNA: TGCGCCAGCAGCGGAGGGACGGAGACCCAGTACTTC. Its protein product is CASSGGTETQYF.

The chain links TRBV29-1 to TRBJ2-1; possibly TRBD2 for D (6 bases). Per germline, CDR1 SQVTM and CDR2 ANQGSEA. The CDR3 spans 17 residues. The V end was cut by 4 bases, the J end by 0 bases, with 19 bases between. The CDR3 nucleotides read TGCAGCGTTGTTGGGGAATTACCGACTAGCTCCTACAATGAGCAGTTCTTC. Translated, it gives CSVVGELPTSSYNEQFF.

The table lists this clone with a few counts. CDR3 DNA: TGCAGTGCTAGAGATGACTACGAGCAGTACTTC. It translates to CSARDDYEQYF. V usage is TRBV20-1 and J usage is TRBJ2-7; D not resolved. CDR1 is DFQATT, CDR2 SNEGSKA, per germline (reference sequence). The CDR3 runs 11 residues. Trimming took 0 bases from V and 3 from J, leaving 3 bases between them.

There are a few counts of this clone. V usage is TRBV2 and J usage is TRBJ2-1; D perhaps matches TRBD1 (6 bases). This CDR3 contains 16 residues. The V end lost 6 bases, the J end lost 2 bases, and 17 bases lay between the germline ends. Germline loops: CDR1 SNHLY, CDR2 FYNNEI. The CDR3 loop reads CASSSGQSITYNEQFF. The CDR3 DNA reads TGTGCCAGCAGCTCCGGACAGTCGATTACCTACAATGAGCAGTTCTTC.

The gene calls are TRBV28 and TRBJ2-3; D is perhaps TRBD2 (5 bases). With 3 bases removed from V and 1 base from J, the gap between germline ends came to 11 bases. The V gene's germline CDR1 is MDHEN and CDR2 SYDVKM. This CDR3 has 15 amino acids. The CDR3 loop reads CASSFDGLRTDTQYF. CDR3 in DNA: TGTGCCAGCAGTTTCGACGGACTCCGCACAGATACGCAGTATTTT. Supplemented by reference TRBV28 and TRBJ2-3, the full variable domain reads DVKVTQSSRYLVKRTGEKVFLECVQDMDHENMFWYRQDPGLGLRLIYFSYDVKMKEKGDIPEGYSVSREKKERFSLILESASTNQTSMYLCASSFDGLRTDTQYFGPGTRLTVL.

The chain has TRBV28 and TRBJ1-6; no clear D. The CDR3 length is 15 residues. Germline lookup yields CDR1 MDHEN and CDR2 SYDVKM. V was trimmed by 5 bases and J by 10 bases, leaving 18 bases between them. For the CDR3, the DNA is TGTGCCAGCAGTATGACGGGCGGGGTTCCATCACCCCTCCACTTT. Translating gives CASSMTGGVPSPLHF.